The 8 T cell receptor beta chains in this list originate from one sample, sequenced in a study of Ad26.COV2.S vaccination and SARS-CoV-2 variants. Sequencing used immunoSEQ multiplex PCR; TCRdb keeps in-frame clones, though not all of them. The data contain around 350,000 clones, 70% to 90% of them seen just once; the ten biggest clones take up 3.3%. Noted treatment: roughly 19 received Ad26.COV2.S at low or high dose, single or two shots; 5 received placebo; per-sample allocation not given. Sample collection was performed on day 63 after the first vaccine or placebo injection. Sequenced here: peripheral blood, sampled in a trial of Ad26.COV2.S vaccine versus placebo. Source of these receptors: a person aged 18 to 59 who received the Ad26.COV2.S COVID-19 vaccine or a placebo.

The CDR3 is CASSSLIGGADQPQHF. For the CDR3, the DNA is TGTGCCAGCTCATCACTTATAGGGGGGGCGGATCAGCCCCAGCATTTT. The J gene is TRBJ1-5, the V gene TRBV18; possible D gene TRBD1, 6 bases. Germline V lookup: CDR1 KGHSH, CDR2 LQKENI. This CDR3 is built from 16 residues. V was shortened by 5 bases and J by 5 bases, with 19 bases between the two germline ends.

V usage is TRBV7-2 and J usage is TRBJ2-7; the D is unclear. The CDR3 contains 12 residues. V lost 6 bases and J 3 bases, leaving 9 bases between the germline ends. Germline lookup yields CDR1 SGHTA and CDR2 FQGNSA. In DNA, the CDR3 is TGTGCCAGCAGTGGCACGGGCTACGAGCAGTACTTC. Translation: CASSGTGYEQYF.

This chain uses TRBV5-1 with TRBJ2-7; TRBD2 aligns across 13 bases. The CDR3 extends over 15 amino acids. Germline V gene lookup returns CDR1 SGHRS and CDR2 YFSETQ. V lost 3 bases and J lost 7; bases outside the gene matches: 7. This CDR3 reads CASSSDPGLAGEQYF. CDR3 in DNA: TGCGCCAGCAGCTCAGACCCGGGACTAGCGGGAGAGCAGTACTTC.

J is TRBJ2-3 and V is TRBV24-1, with TRBD1 identical over 7 bases. CDR3 length equals 14 residues. V lost 3 bases to trimming and J lost 2 bases; unmatched junction nucleotides: 1. Per germline, CDR1 KGHDR and CDR2 SFDVKD. Here the CDR3 DNA reads TGTGCCACCAGTGATGGACAGGTCACAGATACGCAGTATTTT. Amino acid sequence: CATSDGQVTDTQYF.

This chain connects TRBV3-1 (or the pseudogene TRBV3-2) to TRBJ2-1; TRBD2 agrees at 11 bases. The CDR3 has 17 residues. V lost 4 bases, J lost 4 bases, and 9 bases stayed unmatched. The germline gives CDR1 LGHDT, CDR2 YNNKEL (reference sequence). CDR3 sequence: CASSLLDLAGGYNEQFF. The CDR3 region has the DNA TGTGCCAGCAGCCTCCTAGATCTAGCGGGGGGATACAATGAGCAGTTCTTC.

The gene calls are TRBV29-1 and TRBJ1-2; 10 bases line up with TRBD1. The CDR3 extends over 11 amino acids. The junction had 1 base not matched to a gene; V was cut back by 5 bases and J by 7 bases. CDR1 is SQVTM and CDR2 is ANQGSEA in the germline V gene. The CDR3 region is CSVRTGGGYTF. DNA of the CDR3: TGCAGCGTTAGGACAGGGGGTGGCTACACCTTC.

The V and J genes are TRBV29-1 and TRBJ2-7; TRBD1 matches 10 bases. The CDR3 runs to 13 residues. Germline V gene data show CDR1 as SQVTM and CDR2 as ANQGSEA. The junction had 5 bases not matched to a gene; V was cut back by 3 bases and J by 6 bases. CDR3: CSVDRTGGLEQYF. The DNA for the CDR3 is TGCAGCGTTGATCGGACAGGGGGTCTCGAGCAGTACTTC.

The chain uses TRBV6-2 or TRBV6-3 and TRBJ2-6; D perhaps matches TRBD1 (6 bases). Germline CDR1 MNHEY, CDR2 SVGEGT. Trimming shortened V by 6 bases and J by 2 bases, and 17 bases separated the two germline ends. The CDR3 is made up of 17 amino acids. CDR3 sequence: CASSHSFRGAGANVLTF. In DNA form, the CDR3 reads TGTGCCAGCAGCCATTCCTTCAGGGGAGCTGGGGCCAACGTCCTGACTTTC.